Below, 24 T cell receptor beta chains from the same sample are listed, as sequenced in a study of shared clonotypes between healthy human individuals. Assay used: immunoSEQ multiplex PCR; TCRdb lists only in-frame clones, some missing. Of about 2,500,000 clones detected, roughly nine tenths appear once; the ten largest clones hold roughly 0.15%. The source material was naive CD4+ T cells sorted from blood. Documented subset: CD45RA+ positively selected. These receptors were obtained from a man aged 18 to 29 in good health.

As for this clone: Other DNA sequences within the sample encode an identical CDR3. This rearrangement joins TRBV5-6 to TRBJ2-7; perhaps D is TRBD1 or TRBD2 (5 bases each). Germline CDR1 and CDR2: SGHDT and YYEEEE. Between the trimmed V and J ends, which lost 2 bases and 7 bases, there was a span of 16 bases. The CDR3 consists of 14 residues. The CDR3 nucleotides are TGTGCCAGCAGCTTTGACAGAGGGTTGGGTGAGCAGTACTTC. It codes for CASSFDRGLGEQYF.

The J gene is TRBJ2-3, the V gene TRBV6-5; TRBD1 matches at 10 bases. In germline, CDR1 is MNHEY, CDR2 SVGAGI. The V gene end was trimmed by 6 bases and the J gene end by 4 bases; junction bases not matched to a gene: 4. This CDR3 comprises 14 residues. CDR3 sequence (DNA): TGTGCCAGCAGACCCGGACAGGGGGCAGATACGCAGTATTTT. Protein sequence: CASRPGQGADTQYF.

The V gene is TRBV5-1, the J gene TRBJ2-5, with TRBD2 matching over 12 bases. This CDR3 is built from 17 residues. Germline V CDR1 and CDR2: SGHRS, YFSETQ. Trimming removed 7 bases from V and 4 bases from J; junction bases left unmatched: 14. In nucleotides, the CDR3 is TGCGCCAGCTCCGAAGCAGGAACTAGCGGGGGGTTAGAGACCCAGTACTTC. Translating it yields CASSEAGTSGGLETQYF.

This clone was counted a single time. Written as DNA, the CDR3 is TGTGCCAGCTCCCCCAGGACTCGTTCAAAGAGCTCCTACAATGAGCAGTTCTTC. Residues: CASSPRTRSKSSYNEQFF. The chain couples TRBV28 to TRBJ2-1, with D possibly being TRBD2 (5 bases). CDR3 length: 18 amino acids. Germline loops: CDR1 MDHEN, CDR2 SYDVKM. Trimming pared 8 bases from V and 0 bases from J, leaving 23 bases between.

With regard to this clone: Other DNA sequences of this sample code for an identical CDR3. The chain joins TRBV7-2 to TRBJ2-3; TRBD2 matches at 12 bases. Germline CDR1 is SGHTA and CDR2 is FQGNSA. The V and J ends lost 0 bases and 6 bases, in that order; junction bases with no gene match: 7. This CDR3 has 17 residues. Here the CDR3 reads CASSLARLAGAGDTQYF. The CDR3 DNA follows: TGTGCCAGCAGCTTAGCGAGACTAGCGGGAGCCGGGGATACGCAGTATTTT.

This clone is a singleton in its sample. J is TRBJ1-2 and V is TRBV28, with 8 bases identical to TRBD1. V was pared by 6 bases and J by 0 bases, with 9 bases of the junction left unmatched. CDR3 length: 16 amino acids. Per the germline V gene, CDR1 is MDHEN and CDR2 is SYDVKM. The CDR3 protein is CASSPPGQAPNYGYTF. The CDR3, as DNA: TGTGCCAGCAGCCCCCCGGGACAGGCTCCTAACTATGGCTACACCTTC.

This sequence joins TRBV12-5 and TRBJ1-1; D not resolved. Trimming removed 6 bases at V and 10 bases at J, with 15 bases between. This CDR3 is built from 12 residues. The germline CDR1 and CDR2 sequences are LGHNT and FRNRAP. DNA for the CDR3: TGTGCTAGTGGGATTACACACAGCCCAGCTTTCTTT. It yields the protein CASGITHSPAFF.

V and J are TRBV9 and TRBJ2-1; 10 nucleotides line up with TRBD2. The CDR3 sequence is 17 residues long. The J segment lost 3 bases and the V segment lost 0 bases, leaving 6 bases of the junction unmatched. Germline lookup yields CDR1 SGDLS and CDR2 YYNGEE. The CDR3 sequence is CASSVDASGSSYNEQFF. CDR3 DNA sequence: TGTGCCAGCAGCGTAGACGCTAGCGGGAGTAGCTACAATGAGCAGTTCTTC.

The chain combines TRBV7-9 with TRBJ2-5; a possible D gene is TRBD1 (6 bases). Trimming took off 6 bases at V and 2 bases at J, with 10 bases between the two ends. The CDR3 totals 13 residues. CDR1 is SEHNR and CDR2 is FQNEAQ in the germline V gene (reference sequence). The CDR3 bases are TGTGCCAGCAGTTGGACAGAACAAGAGACCCAGTACTTC. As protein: CASSWTEQETQYF. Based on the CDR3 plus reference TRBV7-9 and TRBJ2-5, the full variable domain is DTGVSQNPRHKITKRGQNVTFRCDPISEHNRLYWYRQTLGQGPEFLTYFQNEAQLEKSRLLSDRFSAERPKGSFSTLEIQRTEQGDSAMYLCASSWTEQETQYFGPGTRLLVL.

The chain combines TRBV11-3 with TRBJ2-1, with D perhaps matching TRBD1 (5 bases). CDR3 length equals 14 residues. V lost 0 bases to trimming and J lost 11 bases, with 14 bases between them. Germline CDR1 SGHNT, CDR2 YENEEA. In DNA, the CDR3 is TGTGCCAGCAGCTTAGACCCAGGGAACGTTAAGCAGTTCTTC. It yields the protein CASSLDPGNVKQFF.

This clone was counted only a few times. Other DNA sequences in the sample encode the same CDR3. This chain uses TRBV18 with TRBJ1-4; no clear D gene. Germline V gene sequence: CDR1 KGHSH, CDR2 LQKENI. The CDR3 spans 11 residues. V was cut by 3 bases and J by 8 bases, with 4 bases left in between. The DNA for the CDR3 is TGTGCCAGCTCACCGGGAGAAAAACTGTTTTTT. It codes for CASSPGEKLFF.

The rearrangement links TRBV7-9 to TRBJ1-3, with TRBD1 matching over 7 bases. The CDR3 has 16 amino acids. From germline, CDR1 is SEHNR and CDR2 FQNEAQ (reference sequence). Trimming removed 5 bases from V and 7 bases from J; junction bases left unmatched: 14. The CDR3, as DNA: TGTGCCAGCAGCCACCTCGCCGGGACAGCCGGGAACACCATATATTTT. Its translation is CASSHLAGTAGNTIYF.

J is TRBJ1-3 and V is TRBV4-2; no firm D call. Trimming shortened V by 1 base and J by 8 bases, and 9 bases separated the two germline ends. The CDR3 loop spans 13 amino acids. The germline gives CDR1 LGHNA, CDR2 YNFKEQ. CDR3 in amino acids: CASSQGPDYTIYF. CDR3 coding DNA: TGTGCCAGCAGCCAAGGGCCGGATTACACCATATATTTT.

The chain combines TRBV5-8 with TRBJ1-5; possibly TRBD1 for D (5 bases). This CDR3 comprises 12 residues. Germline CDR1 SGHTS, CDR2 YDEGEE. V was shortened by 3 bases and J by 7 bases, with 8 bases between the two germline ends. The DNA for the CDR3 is TGTGCCAGCAGCTACGAGGGGCAGCCCCAGCATTTT. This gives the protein CASSYEGQPQHF.

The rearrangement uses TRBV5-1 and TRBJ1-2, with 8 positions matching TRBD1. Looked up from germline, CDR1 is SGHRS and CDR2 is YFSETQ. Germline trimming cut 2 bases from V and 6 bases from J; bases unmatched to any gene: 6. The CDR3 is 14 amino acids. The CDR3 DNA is TGCGCCAGCAGCTTCCTCGACAGGGGCGATGGCTACACCTTC. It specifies CASSFLDRGDGYTF.

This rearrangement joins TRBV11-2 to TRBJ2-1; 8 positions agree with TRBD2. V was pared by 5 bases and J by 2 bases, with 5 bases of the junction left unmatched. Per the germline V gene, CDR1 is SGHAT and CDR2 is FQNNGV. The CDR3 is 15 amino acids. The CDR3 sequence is CASSLGTSAYNEQFF. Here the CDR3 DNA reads TGTGCCAGCAGCCTCGGGACTAGTGCCTACAATGAGCAGTTCTTC.

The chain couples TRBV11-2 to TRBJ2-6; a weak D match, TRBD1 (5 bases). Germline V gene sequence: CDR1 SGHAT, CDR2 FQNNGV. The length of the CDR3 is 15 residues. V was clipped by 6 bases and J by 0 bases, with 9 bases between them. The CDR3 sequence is CASRGHGSGANVLTF. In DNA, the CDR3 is TGTGCCAGCAGAGGACATGGCTCTGGGGCCAACGTCCTGACTTTC.

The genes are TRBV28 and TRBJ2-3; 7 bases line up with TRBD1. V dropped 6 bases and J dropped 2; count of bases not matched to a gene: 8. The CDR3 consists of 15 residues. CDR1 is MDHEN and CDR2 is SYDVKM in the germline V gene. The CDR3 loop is CASSPRDRHTDTQYF. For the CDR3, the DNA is TGTGCCAGCAGCCCCAGGGACAGACACACAGATACGCAGTATTTT.

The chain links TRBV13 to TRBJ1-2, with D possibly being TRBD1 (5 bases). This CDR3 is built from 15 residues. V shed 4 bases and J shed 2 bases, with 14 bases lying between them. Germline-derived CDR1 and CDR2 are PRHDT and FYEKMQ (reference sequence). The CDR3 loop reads CASSSPPEGNYGYTF. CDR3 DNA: TGTGCCAGCAGCTCCCCTCCCGAGGGGAACTATGGCTACACCTTC. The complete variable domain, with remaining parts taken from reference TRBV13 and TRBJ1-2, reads AAGVIQSPRHLIKEKRETATLKCYPIPRHDTVYWYQQGPGQDPQFLISFYEKMQSDKGSIPDRFSAQQFSDYHSELNMSSLELGDSALYFCASSSPPEGNYGYTFGSGTRLTVV.

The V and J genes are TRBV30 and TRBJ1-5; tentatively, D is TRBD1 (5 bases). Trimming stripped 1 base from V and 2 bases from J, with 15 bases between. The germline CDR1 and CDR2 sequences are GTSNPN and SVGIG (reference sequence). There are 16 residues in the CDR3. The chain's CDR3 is CAWSDTFPGGNQPQHF. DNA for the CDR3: TGTGCCTGGAGTGACACCTTTCCGGGGGGCAATCAGCCCCAGCATTTT.

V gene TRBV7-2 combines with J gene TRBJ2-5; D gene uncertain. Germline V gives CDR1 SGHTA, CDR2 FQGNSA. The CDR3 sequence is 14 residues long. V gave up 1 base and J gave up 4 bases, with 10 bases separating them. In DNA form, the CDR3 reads TGTGCCAGCAGCTTAGACTTGATGGGAGAGACCCAGTACTTC. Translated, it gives CASSLDLMGETQYF.

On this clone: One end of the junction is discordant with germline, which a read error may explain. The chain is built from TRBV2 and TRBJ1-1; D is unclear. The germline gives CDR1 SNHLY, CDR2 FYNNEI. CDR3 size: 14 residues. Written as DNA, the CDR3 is TGTGCCAGCAGTAAAAGGCCCTTGGAGATTGAGGCTCTCTTT. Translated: CASSKRPLEIEALF.

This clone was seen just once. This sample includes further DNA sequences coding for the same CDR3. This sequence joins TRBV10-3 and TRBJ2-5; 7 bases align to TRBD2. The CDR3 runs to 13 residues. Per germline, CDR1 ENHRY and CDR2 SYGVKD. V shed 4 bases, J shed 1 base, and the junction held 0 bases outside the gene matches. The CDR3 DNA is TGTGCCATCAGTGCTAGCGGCCAAGAGACCCAGTACTTC. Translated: CAISASGQETQYF.

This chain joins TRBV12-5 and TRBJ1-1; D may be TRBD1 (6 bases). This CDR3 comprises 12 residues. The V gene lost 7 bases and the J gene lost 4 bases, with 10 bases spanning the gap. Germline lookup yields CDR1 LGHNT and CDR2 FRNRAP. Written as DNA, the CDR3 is TGTGCTAGTGCCACAGGGTTCACTGAAGCTTTCTTT. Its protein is CASATGFTEAFF.